This T cell receptor beta chain was captured in a study of cytomegalovirus exposure and HLA in healthy donors. This clone was detected only once. What it recognizes is unknown. Study-level results: Researchers catalogued approximately 160 TCR beta chains as cytomegalovirus-associated.

The CDR3 runs 19 residues. The junction had 17 bases not matched to a gene; V was cut back by 1 base and J by 3 bases. The germline gives CDR1 SGHAT, CDR2 FQNNGV. PCR involved 60 Vbeta and 13 Jbeta primers. Data came from immunoSEQ multiplex PCR; TCRdb stores just in-frame clones and leaves some out. The table has around 110,000 clones, approximately 79% seen once; the top ten hold 2.1%. The J gene is TRBJ1-2, the V gene TRBV11-2, with 7 bases aligning to TRBD1. The TCR originated in a man aged 30 to 45 in good health and CMV-seronegative. The sample comprised PBMCs. CDR3 amino acids: CASSLGSPSFFGQDYGYTF. The CDR3 DNA is TGTGCCAGCAGCTTAGGGTCCCCAAGTTTCTTCGGACAGGACTATGGCTACACCTTC.